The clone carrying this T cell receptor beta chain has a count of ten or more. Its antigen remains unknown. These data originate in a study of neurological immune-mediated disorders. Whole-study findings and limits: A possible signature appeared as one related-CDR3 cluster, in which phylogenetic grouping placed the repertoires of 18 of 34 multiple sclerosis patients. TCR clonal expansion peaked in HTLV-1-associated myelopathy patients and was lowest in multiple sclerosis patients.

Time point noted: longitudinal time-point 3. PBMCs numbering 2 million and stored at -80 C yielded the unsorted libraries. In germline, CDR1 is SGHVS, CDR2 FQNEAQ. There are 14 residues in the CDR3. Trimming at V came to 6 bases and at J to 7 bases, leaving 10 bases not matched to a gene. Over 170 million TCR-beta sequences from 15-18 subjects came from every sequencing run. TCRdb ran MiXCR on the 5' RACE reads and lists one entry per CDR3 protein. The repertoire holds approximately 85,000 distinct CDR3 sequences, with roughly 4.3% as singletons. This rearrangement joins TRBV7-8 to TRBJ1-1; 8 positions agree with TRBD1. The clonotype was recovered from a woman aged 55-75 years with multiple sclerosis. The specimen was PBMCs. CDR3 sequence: CASRQSQGGGEAFF. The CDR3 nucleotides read TGTGCCAGCAGACAATCACAGGGGGGGGGTGAAGCTTTCTTT.